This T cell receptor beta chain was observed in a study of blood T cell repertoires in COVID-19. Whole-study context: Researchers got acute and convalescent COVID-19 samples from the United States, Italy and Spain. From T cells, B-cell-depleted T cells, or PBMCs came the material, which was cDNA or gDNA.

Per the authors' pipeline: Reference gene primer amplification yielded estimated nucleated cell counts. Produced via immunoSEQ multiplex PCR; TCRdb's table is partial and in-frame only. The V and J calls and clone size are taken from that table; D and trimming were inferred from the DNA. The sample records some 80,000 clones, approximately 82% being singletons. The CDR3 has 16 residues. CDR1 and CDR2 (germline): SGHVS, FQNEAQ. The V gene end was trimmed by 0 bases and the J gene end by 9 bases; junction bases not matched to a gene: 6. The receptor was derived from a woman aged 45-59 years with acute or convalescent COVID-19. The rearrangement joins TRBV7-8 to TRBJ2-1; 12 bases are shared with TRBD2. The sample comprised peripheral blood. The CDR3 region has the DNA TGTGCCAGCAGCTTAGCCCTAGCGGGGGGGCTGGTTGAGCAGTTCTTC. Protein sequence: CASSLALAGGLVEQFF.